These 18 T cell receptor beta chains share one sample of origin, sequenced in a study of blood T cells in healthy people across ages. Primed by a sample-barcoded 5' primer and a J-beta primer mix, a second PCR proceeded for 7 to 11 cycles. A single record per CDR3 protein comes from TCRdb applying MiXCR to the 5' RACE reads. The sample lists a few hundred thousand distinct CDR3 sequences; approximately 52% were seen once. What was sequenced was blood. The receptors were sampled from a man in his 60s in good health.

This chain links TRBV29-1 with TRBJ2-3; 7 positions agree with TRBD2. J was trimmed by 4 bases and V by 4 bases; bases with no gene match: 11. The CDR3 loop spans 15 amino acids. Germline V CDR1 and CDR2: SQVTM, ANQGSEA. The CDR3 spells CSVGVLGGSADTQYF. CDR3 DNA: TGCAGCGTTGGGGTCCTCGGGGGGAGCGCAGATACGCAGTATTTT.

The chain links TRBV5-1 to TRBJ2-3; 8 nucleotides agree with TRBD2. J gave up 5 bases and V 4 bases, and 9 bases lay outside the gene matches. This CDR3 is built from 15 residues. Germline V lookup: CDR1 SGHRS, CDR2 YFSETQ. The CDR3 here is CASSPSGTRGDTQYF. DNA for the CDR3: TGCGCCAGCAGCCCTAGTGGGACTAGGGGAGATACGCAGTATTTT. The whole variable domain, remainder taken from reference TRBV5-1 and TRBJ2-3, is KAGVTQTPRYLIKTRGQQVTLSCSPISGHRSVSWYQQTPGQGLQFLFEYFSETQRNKGNFPGRFSGRQFSNSRSEMNVSTLELGDSALYLCASSPSGTRGDTQYFGPGTRLTVL.

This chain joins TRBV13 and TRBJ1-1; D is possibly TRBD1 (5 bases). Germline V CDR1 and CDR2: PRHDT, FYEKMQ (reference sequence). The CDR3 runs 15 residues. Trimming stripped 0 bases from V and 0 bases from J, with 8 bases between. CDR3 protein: CASSLGEGMNTEAFF. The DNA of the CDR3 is TGTGCCAGCAGCTTAGGCGAGGGGATGAACACTGAAGCTTTCTTT.

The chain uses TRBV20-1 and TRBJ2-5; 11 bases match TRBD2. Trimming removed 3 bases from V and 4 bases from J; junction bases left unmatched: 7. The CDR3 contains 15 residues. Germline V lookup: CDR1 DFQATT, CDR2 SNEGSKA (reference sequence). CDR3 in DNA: TGCAGTGCTAGCGTCACTAGCGGGGGTGCAGAGACCCAGTACTTC. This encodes CSASVTSGGAETQYF.

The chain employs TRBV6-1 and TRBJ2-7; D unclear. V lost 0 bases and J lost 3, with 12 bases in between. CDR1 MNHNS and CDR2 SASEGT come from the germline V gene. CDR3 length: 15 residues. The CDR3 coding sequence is TGTGCCAGCAGTGAAGCGCCAGCGACGATCTACGAGCAGTACTTC. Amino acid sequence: CASSEAPATIYEQYF.

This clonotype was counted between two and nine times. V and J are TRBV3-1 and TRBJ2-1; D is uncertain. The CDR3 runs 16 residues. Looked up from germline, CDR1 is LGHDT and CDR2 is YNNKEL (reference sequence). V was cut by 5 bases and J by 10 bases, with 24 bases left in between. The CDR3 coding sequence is TGTGCCAGCAGCTTCTTCTCCCGACTGGGAAATCGAGAGCAGTTCTTC. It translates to CASSFFSRLGNREQFF.

For the CDR3, the DNA is TGCAGCGGGGGCCCGGGACAGAGAGAGACCCAGTACTTC. The encoded protein is CSGGPGQRETQYF. V is TRBV29-1 and J is TRBJ2-5; TRBD1 matches at 7 bases. The CDR3 runs to 13 residues. V lost 7 bases and J lost 4; bases outside the gene matches: 9. CDR1 is SQVTM and CDR2 is ANQGSEA in the germline V gene.

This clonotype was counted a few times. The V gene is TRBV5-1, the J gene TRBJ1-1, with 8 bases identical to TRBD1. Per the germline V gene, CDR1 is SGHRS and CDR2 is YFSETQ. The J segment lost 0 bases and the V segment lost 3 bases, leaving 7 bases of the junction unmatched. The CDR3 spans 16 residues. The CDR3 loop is CASSSWPGGLNTEAFF. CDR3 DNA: TGCGCCAGCAGCTCGTGGCCAGGGGGCCTGAACACTGAAGCTTTCTTT.

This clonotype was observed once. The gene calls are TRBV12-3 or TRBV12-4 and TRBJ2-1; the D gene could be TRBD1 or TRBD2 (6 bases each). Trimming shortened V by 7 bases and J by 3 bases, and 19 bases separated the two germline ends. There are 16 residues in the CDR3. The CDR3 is CASTISGATNYNEQFF. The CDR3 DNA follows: TGTGCCAGCACCATCTCGGGGGCGACAAACTACAATGAGCAGTTCTTC.

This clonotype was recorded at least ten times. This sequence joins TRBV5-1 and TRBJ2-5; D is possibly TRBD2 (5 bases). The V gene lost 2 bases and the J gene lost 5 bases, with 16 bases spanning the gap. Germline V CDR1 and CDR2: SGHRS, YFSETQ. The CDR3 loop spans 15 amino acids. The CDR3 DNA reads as TGCGCCAGCAGCTTCCGAAGGACTCAAGGGGAGACCCAGTACTTC. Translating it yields CASSFRRTQGETQYF.

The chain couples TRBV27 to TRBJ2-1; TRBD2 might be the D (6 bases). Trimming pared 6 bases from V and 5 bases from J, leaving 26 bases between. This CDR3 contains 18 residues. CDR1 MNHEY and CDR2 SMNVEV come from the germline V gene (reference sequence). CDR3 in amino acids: CASSPISPGYGGDNEQFF. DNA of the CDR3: TGTGCCAGCAGCCCTATCTCCCCAGGGTACGGAGGGGACAATGAGCAGTTCTTC.

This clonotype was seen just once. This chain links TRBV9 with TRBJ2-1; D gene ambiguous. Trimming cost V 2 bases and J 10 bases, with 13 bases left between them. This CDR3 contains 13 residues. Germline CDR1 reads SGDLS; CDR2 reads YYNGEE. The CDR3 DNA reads TGTGCCAGCAGCGTGACCTTCCCAGAGGAGCAGTTCTTC. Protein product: CASSVTFPEEQFF.

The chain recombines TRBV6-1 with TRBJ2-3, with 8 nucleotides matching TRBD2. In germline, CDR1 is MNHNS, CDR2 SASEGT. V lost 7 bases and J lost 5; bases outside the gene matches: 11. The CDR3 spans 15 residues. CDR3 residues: CASKAKSGSVDTQYF. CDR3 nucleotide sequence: TGTGCCAGCAAAGCGAAGAGCGGGAGTGTAGATACGCAGTATTTT.

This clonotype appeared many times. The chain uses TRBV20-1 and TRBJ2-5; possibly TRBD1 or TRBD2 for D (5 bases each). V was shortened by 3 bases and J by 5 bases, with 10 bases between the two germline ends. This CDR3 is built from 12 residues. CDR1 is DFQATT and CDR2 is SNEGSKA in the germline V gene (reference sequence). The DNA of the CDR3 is TGCAGTGCTAGGGGGGATTGGGAGACCCAGTACTTC. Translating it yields CSARGDWETQYF.

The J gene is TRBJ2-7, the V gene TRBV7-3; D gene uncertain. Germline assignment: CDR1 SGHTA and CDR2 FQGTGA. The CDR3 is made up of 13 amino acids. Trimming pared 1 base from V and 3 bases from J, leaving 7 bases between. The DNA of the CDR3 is TGTGCCAGCAGCTTAAACCCCCTCTACGAGCAGTACTTC. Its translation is CASSLNPLYEQYF.

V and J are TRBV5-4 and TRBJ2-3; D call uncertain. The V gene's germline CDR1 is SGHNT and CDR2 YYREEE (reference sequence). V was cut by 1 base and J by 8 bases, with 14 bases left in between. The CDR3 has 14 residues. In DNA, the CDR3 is TGTGCCAGCAGCTTGTCGAGTCCTAGTTCTACGCAGTATTTT. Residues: CASSLSSPSSTQYF.

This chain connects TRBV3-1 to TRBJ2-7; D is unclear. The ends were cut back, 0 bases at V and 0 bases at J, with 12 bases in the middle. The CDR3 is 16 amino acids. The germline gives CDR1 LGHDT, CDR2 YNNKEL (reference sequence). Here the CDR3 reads CASSQDVMVSSYEQYF. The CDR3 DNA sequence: TGTGCCAGCAGCCAAGATGTGATGGTGAGCTCCTACGAGCAGTACTTC.

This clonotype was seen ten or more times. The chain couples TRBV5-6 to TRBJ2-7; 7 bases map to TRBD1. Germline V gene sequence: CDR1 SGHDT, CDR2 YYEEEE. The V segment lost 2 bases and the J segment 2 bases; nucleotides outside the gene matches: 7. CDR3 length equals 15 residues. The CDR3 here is CASSFPGQTAYEQYF. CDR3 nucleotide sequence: TGTGCCAGCAGCTTCCCGGGACAGACGGCCTACGAGCAGTACTTC.